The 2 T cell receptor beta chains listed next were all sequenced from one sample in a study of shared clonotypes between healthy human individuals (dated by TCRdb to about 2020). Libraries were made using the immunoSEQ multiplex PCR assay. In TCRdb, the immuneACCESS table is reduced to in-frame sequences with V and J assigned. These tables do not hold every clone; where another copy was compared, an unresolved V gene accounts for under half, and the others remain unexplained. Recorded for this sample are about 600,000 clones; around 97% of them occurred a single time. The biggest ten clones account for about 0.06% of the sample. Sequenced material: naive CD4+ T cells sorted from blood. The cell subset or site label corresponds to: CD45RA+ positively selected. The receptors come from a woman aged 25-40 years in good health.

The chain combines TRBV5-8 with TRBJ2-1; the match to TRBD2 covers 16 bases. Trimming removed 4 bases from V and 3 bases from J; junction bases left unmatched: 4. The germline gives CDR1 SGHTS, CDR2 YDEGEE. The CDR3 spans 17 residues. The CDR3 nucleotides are TGTGCCAGCAGCAGGGGACTAGCGGGAGGGATCTACAATGAGCAGTTCTTC. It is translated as CASSRGLAGGIYNEQFF.

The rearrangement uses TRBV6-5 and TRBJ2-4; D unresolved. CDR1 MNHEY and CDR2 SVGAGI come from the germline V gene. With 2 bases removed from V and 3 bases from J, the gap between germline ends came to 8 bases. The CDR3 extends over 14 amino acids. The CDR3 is CASSYRSGKNIQYF. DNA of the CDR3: TGTGCCAGCAGTTACAGAAGTGGCAAAAACATTCAGTACTTC.